A selection of T cell receptor beta chains follows, all from one sample in a study of beta chain features in type 1 diabetes. Clones were read by immunoSEQ multiplex PCR, and TCRdb kept only the in-frame ones, dropping some. The sample carries approximately 470,000 clones, roughly 31% recorded once. The sample comprised naive CD4+ T cells from blood. These receptors were taken from a man younger than 30 in good health. Each CDR3 is given with its conserved first and last residue. A D gene is named only where the DNA matches it firmly. A row's size may be missing; if present it is once, few, many or a size class.

few	TRBD1	14	TRBV5-6	TRBJ2-7	TGTGCCAGCAGCGGCACAGGGGGAGGCTACGAGCAGTACTTC	CASSGTGGGYEQYF
NA	TRBD1	16	TRBV25-1	TRBJ1-2	TGTGCCAGCAGTGACTCCGGGACAGGGATGGTCTATGGCTACACCTTC	CASSDSGTGMVYGYTF
few	TRBD1	12	TRBV29-1	TRBJ1-2	TGCAGCGGCTCGGGACAGGGGTATGGCTACACCTTC	CSGSGQGYGYTF
NA	NA	15	TRBV14	TRBJ2-1	TGTGCCAGCAGCCATAGAGGTGTACGAGGTAATGAGCAGTTCTTC	CASSHRGVRGNEQFF
NA	NA	15	TRBV25-1	TRBJ1-2	TGTGCCAGCAGTGAATTGCGCAGCCGCCCCTATGGCTACACCTTC	CASSELRSRPYGYTF
few	NA	15	TRBV13	TRBJ2-1	TGTGCCAGCAGCTTTAGGGGGACGAGCTACAATGAGCAGTTCTTC	CASSFRGTSYNEQFF
NA	NA	11	TRBV29-1	TRBJ1-1	TGCAGCGGTACAGAGAACACTGAAGCTTTCTTT	CSGTENTEAFF
few	TRBD2	15	TRBV9	TRBJ2-1	TGTGCCAGCAGCTCAAGCGGGAGGCCGCTTGATGAGCAGTTCTTC	CASSSSGRPLDEQFF
NA	NA	13	TRBV30	TRBJ1-2	TGTGCCTGGAGCCCCGGGCGGGGACAAGGCTACACCTTC	CAWSPGRGQGYTF
NA	TRBD1	16	TRBV7-2	TRBJ2-2	TGTGCCAGCAGCCCCTTAGACAGGGGGAACATCGGGGAGCTGTTTTTT	CASSPLDRGNIGELFF
NA	NA	13	TRBV25-1	TRBJ2-2	TGTGCCAGCAGTAGCCCCCACACCGGGGAGCTGTTTTTT	CASSSPHTGELFF
few	TRBD2	15	TRBV7-9	TRBJ2-1	TGTGCCAGCAGCCAGAGGGGACTAGCGGGAGTTGAGCAGTTCTTC	CASSQRGLAGVEQFF
NA	TRBD2	17	TRBV18	TRBJ2-7	TGTGCCAGCTCACCTAAGGACCGACTAGCGGGCTCCTACGAGCAGTACTTC	CASSPKDRLAGSYEQYF
NA	TRBD2	14	TRBV6-5	TRBJ2-7	TGTGCCAGCAGCCGAGTAGCGGGGCCCTACGAGCAGTACTTC	CASSRVAGPYEQYF
NA	NA	12	TRBV5-1	TRBJ2-1	TGCGCCAGCAGCTTGGGAGGGAATGAGCAGTTCTTC	CASSLGGNEQFF
NA	TRBD1	15	TRBV5-6	TRBJ2-4	TGTGCCAGCAGCTCCCCCGGGACAGGGATGAACATTCAGTACTTC	CASSSPGTGMNIQYF
few	TRBD1	15	TRBV9	TRBJ2-2	TGTGCCAGCAGCCTGCGACAGGGGAACACCGGGGAGCTGTTTTTT	CASSLRQGNTGELFF
few	NA	16	TRBV9	TRBJ1-3	TGTGCCAGCAGCGTAGGGCCCTTAGGGTCTGGAAACACCATATATTTT	CASSVGPLGSGNTIYF
few	NA	16	TRBV30	TRBJ2-6	TGTGCCTGGAGAAAAGGTGGGGGCTCTGGGGCCAACGTCCTGACTTTC	CAWRKGGGSGANVLTF
few	TRBD1	13	TRBV30	TRBJ1-1	TGTGCCTGGAAACCGGGGACAGGCCCTAGAGCTTTCTTT	CAWKPGTGPRAFF
few	NA	14	TRBV30	TRBJ1-4	TGTGCCTGGAGAAGGGGTTCCACTAATGAAAAACTGTTTTTT	CAWRRGSTNEKLFF
few	TRBD1	12	TRBV27	TRBJ2-5	TGTGCCAGCAGTGTCAGGGGGGAGACCCAGTACTTC	CASSVRGETQYF
few	NA	12	TRBV30	TRBJ1-1	TGTGCCTGGAGCAGGGCTGGCACTGAAGCTTTCTTT	CAWSRAGTEAFF
few	NA	12	TRBV7-6	TRBJ2-7	TGTGCCAGCAGCTTCCTTCCGGGCGAGCAGTACTTC	CASSFLPGEQYF
once	NA	15	TRBV5-1	TRBJ1-2	TGCGCCAGCAGGACTTCGGGTACAGCTAACTATGGCTACACCTTC	CASRTSGTANYGYTF
few	NA	13	TRBV30	TRBJ1-4	TGTGCCTGGAGTGTACGACAAGGGGCCGGCCTGTTTTTT	CAWSVRQGAGLFF
NA	NA	15	TRBV5-4	TRBJ2-5	TGTGCCAGCAGCTTGGGGCTCCACGGCCAAGAGACCCAGTACTTC	CASSLGLHGQETQYF
few	NA	13	TRBV30	TRBJ2-6	TGTGCCTCGTCACGCTCTGGGGCCAACGTCCTGACTTTC	CASSRSGANVLTF
few	NA	14	TRBV18	TRBJ2-5	TGTGCCAGCTCACCATCAGGGGATCAAGAGACCCAGTACTTC	CASSPSGDQETQYF
few	NA	15	TRBV7-9	TRBJ1-4	TGTGCCAGCAGCGCCGAGCAGCGAACTAATGAAAAACTGTTTTTT	CASSAEQRTNEKLFF
NA	NA	12	TRBV11-3	TRBJ2-3	TGTGCCAGCAGCTTCGAGGGTGATACGCAGTATTTT	CASSFEGDTQYF
few	NA	14	TRBV13	TRBJ2-5	TGTGCCAGCAGCTTAATAGGACCTCAAGAGACCCAGTACTTC	CASSLIGPQETQYF
few	NA	11	TRBV7-2	TRBJ2-5	TGTGCCAGCAGCTTCATCTGGGGCCAGTACTTC	CASSFIWGQYF
NA	TRBD1	15	TRBV25-1	TRBJ2-5	TGTGCCAGCAGTGAATTAACAGGGGGGAGAGAGACCCAGTACTTC	CASSELTGGRETQYF
few	NA	13	TRBV30	TRBJ1-2	TGTGCCTGGACTCCTCTTCGACAGCGCGGCTACACCTTC	CAWTPLRQRGYTF
few	NA	11	TRBV6-5	TRBJ2-1	TGTGCCAGCAGTCGTAACAATGAGCAGTTCTTC	CASSRNNEQFF
NA	NA	14	TRBV27	TRBJ2-2	TGTGCCAGCAGACGGTGGGGAAACACCGGGGAGCTGTTTTTT	CASRRWGNTGELFF